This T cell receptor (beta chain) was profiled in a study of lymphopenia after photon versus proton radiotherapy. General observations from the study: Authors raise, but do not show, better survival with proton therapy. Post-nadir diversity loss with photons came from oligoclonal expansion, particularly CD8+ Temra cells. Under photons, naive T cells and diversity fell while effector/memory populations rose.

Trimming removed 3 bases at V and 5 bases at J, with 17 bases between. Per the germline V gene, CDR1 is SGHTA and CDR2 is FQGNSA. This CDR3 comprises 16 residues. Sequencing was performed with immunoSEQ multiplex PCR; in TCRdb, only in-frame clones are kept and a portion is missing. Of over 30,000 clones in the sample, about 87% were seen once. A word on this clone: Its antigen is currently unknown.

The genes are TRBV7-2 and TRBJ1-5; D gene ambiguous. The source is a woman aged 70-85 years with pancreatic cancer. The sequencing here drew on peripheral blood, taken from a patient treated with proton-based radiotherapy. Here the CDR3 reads CASSFLPMWMDQPQHF. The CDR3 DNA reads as TGTGCCAGCAGCTTTCTCCCGATGTGGATGGATCAGCCCCAGCATTTT.